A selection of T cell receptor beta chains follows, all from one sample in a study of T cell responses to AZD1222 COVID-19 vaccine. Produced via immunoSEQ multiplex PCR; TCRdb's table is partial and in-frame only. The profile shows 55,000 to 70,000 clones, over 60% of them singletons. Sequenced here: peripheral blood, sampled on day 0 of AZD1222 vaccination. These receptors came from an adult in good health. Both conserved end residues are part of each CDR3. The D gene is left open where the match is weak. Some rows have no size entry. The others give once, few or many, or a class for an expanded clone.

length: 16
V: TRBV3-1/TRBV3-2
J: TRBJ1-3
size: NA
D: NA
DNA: TGTGCCAGCAGCCAATCCCACAGGGCAGGGGGAAACACCATATATTTT
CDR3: CASSQSHRAGGNTIYF

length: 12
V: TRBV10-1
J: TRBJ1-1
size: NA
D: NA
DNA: TGCGCCAGCTCAGAGTCCAACACTGAAGCTTTCTTT
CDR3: CASSESNTEAFF

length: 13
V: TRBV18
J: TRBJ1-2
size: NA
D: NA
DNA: TGTGCCAGCTCACCAGACGGGAACTATGGCTACACCTTC
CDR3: CASSPDGNYGYTF

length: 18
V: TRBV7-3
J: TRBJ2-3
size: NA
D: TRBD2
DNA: TGTGCCAGCAGCTTCGGGACTAGCGGGGGGTCCTCTGCAGATACGCAGTATTTT
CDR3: CASSFGTSGGSSADTQYF

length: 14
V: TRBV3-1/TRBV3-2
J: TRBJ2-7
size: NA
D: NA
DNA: TGTGCCAGCAGCCATCCAGGGAAGACCTACGAGCAGTACTTC
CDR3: CASSHPGKTYEQYF

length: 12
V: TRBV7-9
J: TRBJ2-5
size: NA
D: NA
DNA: TGTGCCAGCGGACAGATCCAAGAGACCCAGTACTTC
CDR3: CASGQIQETQYF

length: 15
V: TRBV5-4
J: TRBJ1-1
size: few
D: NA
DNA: TGTGCCAGCAGCTACGTACAGGCATTGAACACTGAAGCTTTCTTT
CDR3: CASSYVQALNTEAFF

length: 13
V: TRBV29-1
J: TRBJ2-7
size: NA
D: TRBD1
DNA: TGCAGCGTTGAGGAAGGGACAGGGGACGAGCAGTACTTC
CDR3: CSVEEGTGDEQYF

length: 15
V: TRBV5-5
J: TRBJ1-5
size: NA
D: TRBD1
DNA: TGTGCCAGCAGCTTGGCCTACAGGGGGAATCAGCCCCAGCATTTT
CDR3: CASSLAYRGNQPQHF

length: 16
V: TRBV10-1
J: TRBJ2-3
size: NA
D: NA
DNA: TGCGCCAGCAGTGAGCGCCGGGGGCGCGACACAGATACGCAGTATTTT
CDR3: CASSERRGRDTDTQYF

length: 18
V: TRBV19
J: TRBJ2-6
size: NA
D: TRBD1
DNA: TGTGCCAGTAGTACGCGACAGGGGTTTTCCTCTGGGGCCAACGTCCTGACTTTC
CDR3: CASSTRQGFSSGANVLTF

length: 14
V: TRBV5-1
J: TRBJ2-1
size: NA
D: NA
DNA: TGCGCCAGCAGCTTGGATCAGACATACAATGAGCAGTTCTTC
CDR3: CASSLDQTYNEQFF

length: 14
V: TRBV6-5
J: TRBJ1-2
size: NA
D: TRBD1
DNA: TGTGCCAGCAGTTGGGGACAGTTGAGCGACGGCTACACCTTC
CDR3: CASSWGQLSDGYTF

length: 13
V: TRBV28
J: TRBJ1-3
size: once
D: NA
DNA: TGTGCCAGCAGTAGGAGCTCTGGAAACACCATATATTTT
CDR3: CASSRSSGNTIYF

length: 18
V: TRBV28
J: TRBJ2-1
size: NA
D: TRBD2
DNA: TGTGCCAGCAGTTTATCCTGGGGAAAGCGGGGCAGGAGCAATGAGCAGTTCTTC
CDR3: CASSLSWGKRGRSNEQFF

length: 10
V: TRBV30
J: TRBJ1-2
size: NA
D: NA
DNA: TGTGCCTGGAGACGTGGTGGCTACACCTTC
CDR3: CAWRRGGYTF

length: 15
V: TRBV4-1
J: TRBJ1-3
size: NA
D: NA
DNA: TGCGCCAGCAGCCATCCCAGGAGCTCTGGAAACACCATATATTTT
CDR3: CASSHPRSSGNTIYF

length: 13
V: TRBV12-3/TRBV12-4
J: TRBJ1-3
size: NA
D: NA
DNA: TGTGCCAGCAGTTTCAGCTCTGGAAACACCATATATTTT
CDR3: CASSFSSGNTIYF

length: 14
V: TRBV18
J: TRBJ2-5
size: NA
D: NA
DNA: TGTGCCAGCTCACCAAACAGTGCCCAAGAGACCCAGTACTTC
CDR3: CASSPNSAQETQYF

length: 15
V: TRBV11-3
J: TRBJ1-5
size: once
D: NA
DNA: TGTGCCAGCAGTCGGTGGGAGGGGAAGGTTCAGCCCCAGCATTTT
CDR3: CASSRWEGKVQPQHF

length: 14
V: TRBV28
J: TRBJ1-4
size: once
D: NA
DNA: TGTGCCAGCAGTTCTAACGGTGGGAATGAAAAACTGTTTTTT
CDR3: CASSSNGGNEKLFF

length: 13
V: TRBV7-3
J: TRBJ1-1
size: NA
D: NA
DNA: TGTGCCAGCAGCTTTGGGATCCGGACTGAAGCTTTCTTT
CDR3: CASSFGIRTEAFF

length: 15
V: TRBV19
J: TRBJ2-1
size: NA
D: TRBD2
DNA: TGTGCCAGCACTTCGACTAGCGGGGTTTACAATGAGCAGTTCTTC
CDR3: CASTSTSGVYNEQFF

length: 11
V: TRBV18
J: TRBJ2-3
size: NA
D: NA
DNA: TGTGCCAGCTCACCCGGAGATACGCAGTATTTT
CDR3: CASSPGDTQYF

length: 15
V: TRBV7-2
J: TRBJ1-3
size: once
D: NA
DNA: TGTGCCAGCAGCTTAGAGGCGGGGGCTGGAAACACCATATATTTT
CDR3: CASSLEAGAGNTIYF

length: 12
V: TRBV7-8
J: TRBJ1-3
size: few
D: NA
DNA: TGTGCCAGCAGCCATGGAGGAAACACCATATATTTT
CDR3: CASSHGGNTIYF

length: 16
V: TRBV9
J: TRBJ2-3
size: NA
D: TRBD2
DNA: TGTGCCAGCAGCGCATCCTGGGGCGGGGGGACCGATACGCAGTATTTT
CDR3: CASSASWGGGTDTQYF

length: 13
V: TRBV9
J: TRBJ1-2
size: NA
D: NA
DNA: TGTGCCAGCAGCGTAGCTGATAACTATGGCTACACCTTC
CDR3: CASSVADNYGYTF

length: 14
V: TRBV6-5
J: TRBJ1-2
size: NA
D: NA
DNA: TGTGCCAGCAGTTACTACAGGGTCGGCTATGGCTACACCTTC
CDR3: CASSYYRVGYGYTF

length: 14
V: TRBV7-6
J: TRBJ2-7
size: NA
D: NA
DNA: TGTGCCAGCAGCTTAGGGGGCGGGCACTACGAGCAGTACTTC
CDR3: CASSLGGGHYEQYF

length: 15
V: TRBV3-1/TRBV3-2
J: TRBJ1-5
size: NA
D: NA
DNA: TGTGCCAGCAGCCAAGATTCAGCTAGCAATCAGCCCCAGCATTTT
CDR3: CASSQDSASNQPQHF

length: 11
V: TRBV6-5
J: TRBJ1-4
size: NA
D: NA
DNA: TGTGCCAGCAGTAGGAATGAAAAACTGTTTTTT
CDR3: CASSRNEKLFF

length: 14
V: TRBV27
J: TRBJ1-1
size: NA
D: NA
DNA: TGTGCCAGCAGTTTTAGGACAGAGAACACTGAAGCTTTCTTT
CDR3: CASSFRTENTEAFF

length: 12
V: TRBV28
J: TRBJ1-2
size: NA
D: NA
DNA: TGTGCCAGCAGTTTATTTCAGTATGGCTACACCTTC
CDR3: CASSLFQYGYTF

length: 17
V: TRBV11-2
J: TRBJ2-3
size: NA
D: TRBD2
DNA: TGTGCCAGCAGCTTAGGGCTAGCGGGGATTCTAGGAGATACGCAGTATTTT
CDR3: CASSLGLAGILGDTQYF

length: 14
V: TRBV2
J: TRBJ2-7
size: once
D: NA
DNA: TGTGCCAGCAGCCTACAGGCGAGCAGCTACGAGCAGTACTTC
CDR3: CASSLQASSYEQYF

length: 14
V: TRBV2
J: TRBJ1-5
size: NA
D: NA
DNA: TGTGCCAGCTCATGGACAGAAAGCAATCAGCCCCAGCATTTT
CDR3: CASSWTESNQPQHF

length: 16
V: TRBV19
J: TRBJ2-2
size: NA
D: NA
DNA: TGTGCCAGTAGTCCATTTCGGCCTGGGGACACCGGGGAGCTGTTTTTT
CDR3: CASSPFRPGDTGELFF

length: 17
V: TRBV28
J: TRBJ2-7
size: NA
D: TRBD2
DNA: TGTGCCAGCAGTCCGACCCTATTAGCGGGGGCGAACTACGAGCAGTACTTC
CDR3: CASSPTLLAGANYEQYF

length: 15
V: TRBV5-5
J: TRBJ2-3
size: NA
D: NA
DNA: TGTGCCAGCAGCCCGGGAGCAGCGAGCACAGATACGCAGTATTTT
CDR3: CASSPGAASTDTQYF

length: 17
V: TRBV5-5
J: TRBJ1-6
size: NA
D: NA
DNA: TGTGCCAGCAGCTTGGAGGGGGGGGCGTCCTATAATTCACCCCTCCACTTT
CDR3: CASSLEGGASYNSPLHF

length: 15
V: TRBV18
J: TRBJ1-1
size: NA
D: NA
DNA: TGTGCCAGCTCAAGAACTACCGGGGCCAACACTGAAGCTTTCTTT
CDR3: CASSRTTGANTEAFF

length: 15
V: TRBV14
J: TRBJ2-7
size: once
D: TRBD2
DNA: TGTGCCAGCAGCCAACTAGCGGGGACTATCTACGAGCAGTACTTC
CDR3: CASSQLAGTIYEQYF

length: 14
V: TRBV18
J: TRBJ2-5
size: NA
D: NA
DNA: TGTGCCAGCTCACCGACAGGTCCCGGAGAGACCCAGTACTTC
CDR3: CASSPTGPGETQYF

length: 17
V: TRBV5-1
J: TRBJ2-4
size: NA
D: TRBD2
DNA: TGCGCCAGCAGCTTGTTGTTTGGCGGGGGGGCCGTGGACATTCAGTACTTC
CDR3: CASSLLFGGGAVDIQYF

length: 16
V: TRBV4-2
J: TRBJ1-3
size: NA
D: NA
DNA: TGTGCCAGCAGCCAAACACCGGGACAACTTGGAAACACCATATATTTT
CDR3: CASSQTPGQLGNTIYF

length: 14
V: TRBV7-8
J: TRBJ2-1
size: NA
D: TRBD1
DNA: TGTGCCAGCAAAAGACAGGGGACCTACAATGAGCAGTTCTTC
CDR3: CASKRQGTYNEQFF

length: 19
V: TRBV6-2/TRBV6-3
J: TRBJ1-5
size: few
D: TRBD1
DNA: TGTGCCAGCAGTTTCGCCCAATGGACAGGGGTCTATAGCAATCAGCCCCAGCATTTT
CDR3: CASSFAQWTGVYSNQPQHF

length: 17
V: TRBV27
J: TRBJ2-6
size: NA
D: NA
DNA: TGTGCCAGCAGTTTATTAGGAAGATGGTCTGGGGCCAACGTCCTGACTTTC
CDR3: CASSLLGRWSGANVLTF

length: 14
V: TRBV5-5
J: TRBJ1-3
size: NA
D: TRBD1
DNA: TGTGCCAGCAGCTTAGGGGACAGGGGACACACCATATATTTT
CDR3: CASSLGDRGHTIYF

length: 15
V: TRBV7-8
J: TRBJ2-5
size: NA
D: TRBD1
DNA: TGTGCCAGCAGCTCCGAGGACAGGGTCGTGGAGACCCAGTACTTC
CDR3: CASSSEDRVVETQYF

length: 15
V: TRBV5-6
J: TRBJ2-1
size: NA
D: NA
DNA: TGTGCCAGCAGCTTGGTACGGTCCCCTCACAATGAGCAGTTCTTC
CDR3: CASSLVRSPHNEQFF

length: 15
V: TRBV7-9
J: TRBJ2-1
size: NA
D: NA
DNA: TGTGCCAGCAGCTCTAAAGGGGGCTCCTACAATGAGCAGTTCTTC
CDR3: CASSSKGGSYNEQFF

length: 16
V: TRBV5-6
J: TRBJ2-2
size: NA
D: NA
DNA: TGTGCCAGCAGCTTGGTATGGAACGCGAACACCGGGGAGCTGTTTTTT
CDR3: CASSLVWNANTGELFF

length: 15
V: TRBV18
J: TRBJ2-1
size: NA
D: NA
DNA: TGTGCCAGCTCACTTACTACGGGGACGTACAATGAGCAGTTCTTC
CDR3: CASSLTTGTYNEQFF